This record looks at one T cell receptor beta chain sequence and its context. CD45RO-negative cells were positively selected for CCR7, leaving out terminally differentiated effector memory CD45RA+ cells. This sample is drawn from a study of shared clonotypes between healthy human individuals. Libraries were prepared by immunoSEQ multiplex PCR; TCRdb keeps only in-frame clonotypes and omits some of them. The table has about 580,000 clones, 98% seen once; the top ten hold approximately 0.3%. This CDR3 is 15 amino acids long. Germline V gene lookup returns CDR1 SGHVS and CDR2 FNYEAQ. V lost 4 bases to trimming and J lost 1 base, with 12 bases between them.

This rearrangement joins TRBV7-6 to TRBJ2-3, with D hard to call. This clonotype originated in a man aged 30-40 years in good health. Source material: naive CD8+ T cells sorted from blood. Here the CDR3 DNA reads TGTGCCAGCAGCTCCTCCCCAGGCCGCACAGATACGCAGTATTTT. Its protein product is CASSSSPGRTDTQYF.